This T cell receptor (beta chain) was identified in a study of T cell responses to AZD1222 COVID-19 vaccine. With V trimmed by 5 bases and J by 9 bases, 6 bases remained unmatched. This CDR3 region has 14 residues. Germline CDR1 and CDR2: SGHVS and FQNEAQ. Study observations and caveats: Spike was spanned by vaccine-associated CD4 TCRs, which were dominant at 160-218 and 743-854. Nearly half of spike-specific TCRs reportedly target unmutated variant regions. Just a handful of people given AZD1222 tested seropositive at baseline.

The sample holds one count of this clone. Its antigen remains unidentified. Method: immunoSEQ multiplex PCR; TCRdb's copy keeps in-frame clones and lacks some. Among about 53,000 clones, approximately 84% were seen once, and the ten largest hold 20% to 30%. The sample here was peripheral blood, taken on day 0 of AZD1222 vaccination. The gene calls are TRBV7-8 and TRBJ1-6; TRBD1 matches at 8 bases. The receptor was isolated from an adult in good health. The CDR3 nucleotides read TGTGCCAGCAGCGCAGCGACAGGGGTTTCACCCCTCCACTTT. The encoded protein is CASSAATGVSPLHF.